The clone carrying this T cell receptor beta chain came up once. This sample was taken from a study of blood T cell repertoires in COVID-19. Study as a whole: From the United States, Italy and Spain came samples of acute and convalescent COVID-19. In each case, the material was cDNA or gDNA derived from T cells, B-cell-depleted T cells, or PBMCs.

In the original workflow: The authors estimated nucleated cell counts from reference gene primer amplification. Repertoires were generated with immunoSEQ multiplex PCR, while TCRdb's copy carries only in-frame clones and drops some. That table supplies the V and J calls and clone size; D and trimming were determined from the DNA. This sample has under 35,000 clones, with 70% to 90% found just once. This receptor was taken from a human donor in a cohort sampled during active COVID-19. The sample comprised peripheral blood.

The CDR3 DNA follows: TGTGCCAGCAGCTTAACGGGGTCGGGCGGCTACACCTTC. Translating gives CASSLTGSGGYTF. The V and J genes are TRBV5-6 and TRBJ1-2; D ambiguous. Germline values: CDR1 SGHDT, CDR2 YYEEEE. V was clipped by 2 bases and J by 8 bases, with 13 bases between them. CDR3 length equals 13 residues. The whole variable domain, remainder taken from reference TRBV5-6 and TRBJ1-2, is DAGVTQSPTHLIKTRGQQVTLRCSPKSGHDTVSWYQQALGQGPQFIFQYYEEEERQRGNFPDRFSGHQFPNYSSELNVNALLLGDSALYLCASSLTGSGGYTFGSGTRLTVV.